These 19 T cell receptor beta chains share one sample of origin, sequenced in a study of tumor and adjacent non-tumor tissue in lung cancer. The template was RNA from unsorted bulk tissue. Three rounds of nested PCR, following a modified ARM-PCR protocol, produced the TCRbeta library. TCRdb re-called the multiplex PCR reads with MiXCR, one entry per CDR3 protein. The sample shows about 120,000 distinct CDR3 sequences, 66% of them seen only once. Sequencing was performed on lung tumor tissue. All receptors derive from a man younger than 40 with non-small cell lung cancer.

At least ten counts were recorded for this clonotype. The chain joins TRBV4-3 to TRBJ1-5, with TRBD1 identical over 7 bases. The CDR3 is 15 amino acids. Germline lookup yields CDR1 LGHNA and CDR2 YSLEER. J lost 6 bases, V lost 4 bases, and 9 bases had no gene match. The CDR3 coding sequence is TGCGCCAGCAGCCCGCGGAAGGGGGCAGGTCAGCCCCAGCATTTT. This gives the protein CASSPRKGAGQPQHF.

Comment on this clonotype: A much bigger clone sits one base away, suggesting this may be a read error. The chain links TRBV29-1 to TRBJ2-1, with D perhaps matching TRBD1 or TRBD2 (5 bases each). This CDR3 has 14 residues. Germline CDR1 reads SQVTM; CDR2 reads ANQGSEA. CDR3 sequence: CSIEPGTTGNEQFF. The CDR3 region has the DNA TGCAGCATTGAACCCGGGACCACGGGTAATGAGCAGTTCTTC.

The genes are TRBV11-3 and TRBJ2-7, with a tentative D call TRBD2 (5 bases). V was shortened by 11 bases and J by 1 base, with 18 bases between the two germline ends. The germline V gene encodes CDR1 SGHNT and CDR2 YENEEA. The CDR3 loop spans 14 amino acids. CDR3 sequence reads: CACGKLTGSYEQYF. The CDR3 bases are TGTGCCTGCGGCAAACTAACGGGATCCTACGAGCAGTACTTC.

In this sample, this clonotype turned up many times. The V and J genes are TRBV6-5 and TRBJ2-5, with 7 bases identical to TRBD1. Trimming cost V 8 bases and J 2 bases; bases outside gene matches: 5. The germline gives CDR1 MNHEY, CDR2 SVGAGI. The CDR3 has 13 amino acids. CDR3 sequence (DNA): TGTGCCAGCGGGGGACAGCCTCAAGAGACCCAGTACTTC. Translated, it gives CASGGQPQETQYF.

On this clonotype: No conserved phenylalanine or tryptophan ends this CDR3, so it is likely a read error. V and J are TRBV14 and TRBJ2-5, with 7 bases lining up with TRBD2. Germline V CDR1 and CDR2: SGHDN, FVKESK. J lost 6 bases, V lost 2 bases, and 6 bases had no gene match. The CDR3 contains 14 residues. CDR3 in amino acids: CASSQLGGLQTQYL. The CDR3 nucleotides are TGTGCCAGCAGCCAACTGGGAGGGTTACAGACCCAGTACTTA.

As concerns this clonotype: Given a much more abundant clone one base away, this may be a read error. V usage is TRBV6-1 and J usage is TRBJ2-6; D possibly corresponds to TRBD2 (6 bases). Germline V lookup: CDR1 MNHNS, CDR2 SASEGT. The CDR3 has 18 amino acids. CDR3 region: CVSSELEGLAFGANVLTF. The CDR3, as DNA: TGTGTCAGCAGTGAATTGGAGGGGCTTGCTTTTGGGGCCAACGTCCTGACTTTC.

As concerns this clonotype: A much larger clone lies one base from this, so it may be a read error. V usage is TRBV5-6 and J usage is TRBJ2-6, with D possibly being TRBD1 (5 bases). The CDR3 extends over 15 amino acids. Germline CDR1 and CDR2: SGHDT and YYEEEE. DNA of the CDR3: TGTGCCAGCAGCTTGGACGTTGCTGGGGCCAACGTCGTGACTTTC. Protein product: CASSLDVAGANVVTF.

The sample holds a few counts of this clonotype. The CDR3 region has the DNA TGCAGTGCTAGAAAGCGAACAGGGGGTGTATACGAGCAGTACTTC. Translating it yields CSARKRTGGVYEQYF. V usage is TRBV20-1 and J usage is TRBJ2-7, with 8 nucleotides matching TRBD1. Germline CDR1 is DFQATT and CDR2 is SNEGSKA (reference sequence). V was clipped by 2 bases and J by 4 bases; unmatched bases: 10. This CDR3 comprises 15 residues.

There are many counts of this clonotype. This chain uses TRBV20-1 with TRBJ2-7; the D is unclear. Germline CDR1 reads DFQATT; CDR2 reads SNEGSKA (reference sequence). CDR3 size: 14 residues. Trimming cost V 3 bases and J 1 base, with 13 bases left between them. The CDR3 DNA reads TGCAGTGCTAGTACCCCACAGAGATCCTACGAGCAGTACTTC. It is translated as CSASTPQRSYEQYF.

Of note for this clonotype: An end of the junction differs from the germline gene, which may be a read error. The rearrangement joins TRBV20-1 to TRBJ2-7; D not certain. This CDR3 has 12 amino acids. The germline V gene has CDR1 DFQATT and CDR2 SNEGSKA (reference sequence). CDR3 nucleotides: TGCAGTGTTAGAGCGCAGGAATACAAGCAGTACTTC. Protein product: CSVRAQEYKQYF.

This clonotype came up many times. The chain uses TRBV20-1 and TRBJ1-5, with TRBD1 as a possible D gene (6 bases). CDR3 length: 15 amino acids. The V end was cut by 0 bases, the J end by 2 bases, with 11 bases between. From germline, CDR1 is DFQATT and CDR2 SNEGSKA (reference sequence). DNA of the CDR3: TGCAGTGCTAGAGAGGGGGGCGCGGGCAATCAGCCCCAGCATTTT. Its protein product is CSAREGGAGNQPQHF.

This clonotype was seen only a few times. The V gene is TRBV10-3, the J gene TRBJ2-7; 8 nucleotides agree with TRBD1. J was trimmed by 2 bases and V by 6 bases; bases with no gene match: 6. CDR1 and CDR2 (germline): ENHRY, SYGVKD. CDR3 length: 14 amino acids. The CDR3 region is CAISRGQEPYEQYF. The CDR3 DNA reads as TGTGCCATCAGCCGGGGACAGGAACCCTACGAGCAGTACTTC.

Details on this clonotype: The CDR3 ends on some other residue instead of the conserved phenylalanine or tryptophan, so this is likely a read error. The rearrangement uses TRBV29-1 and TRBJ2-5, with 8 bases identical to TRBD2. This CDR3 comprises 14 residues. Germline CDR1 reads SQVTM; CDR2 reads ANQGSEA. V trimming: 7 bases; J trimming: 1 base; junction bases outside the gene matches: 8. The CDR3 sequence is CSGRLARGQETQYS. The CDR3 coding sequence is TGCAGCGGTAGACTAGCGAGGGGCCAAGAGACCCAGTACTCC.

This chain connects TRBV24-1 to TRBJ2-3; a weak D match, TRBD1 (6 bases). CDR3 length: 15 residues. Trimming cost V 5 bases and J 4 bases, with 15 bases left between them. CDR1 is KGHDR, CDR2 SFDVKD, per germline. CDR3 nucleotides: TGTGCCACCAGTGGCGCAGGGGTTTTCGCAGATACGCAGTATTTT. As protein: CATSGAGVFADTQYF.

Remarks on this clonotype: This could be a read error, since a much larger clone is one nucleotide away. The CDR3 DNA sequence: TGCAGTGCCGGCGGCCAAGGCACTAAAGCTTTCTTT. Its protein product is CSAGGQGTKAFF. The chain couples TRBV20-1 to TRBJ1-1; D is uncertain. Germline V CDR1 and CDR2: DFQATT, SNEGSKA (reference sequence). The CDR3 length is 12 residues.

Points on this clonotype: Given a much more abundant clone one base away, this may be a read error. The rearrangement links TRBV12-3 or TRBV12-4 to TRBJ2-2; 9 bases align to TRBD1. With 5 bases clipped from V and 3 bases from J, the junction kept 4 bases outside the gene matches. The CDR3 is 15 amino acids. The CDR3: CASSPWTGDTGELFF. The CDR3 coding sequence is TGTGCCAGCAGTCCGTGGACAGGGGACACCGGGGAGCTGTTTTTT.

Details on this clonotype: A read error may be the cause here, since a much bigger clone is one base away. The V gene is TRBV12-3 or TRBV12-4, the J gene TRBJ2-2; TRBD2 agrees at 8 bases. This CDR3 spans 16 amino acids. CDR3 residues: CASSPDRTSRYGGLFF. CDR3 DNA: TGTGCCAGCAGTCCAGACAGGACTAGCCGATACGGGGGGCTGTTTTTT.

A note on this clonotype: This sequence may be a read error, since a much larger clone differs from it by one base. This sequence joins TRBV20-1 and TRBJ2-1, with 9 bases identical to TRBD2. The CDR3 loop spans 14 amino acids. The V gene's germline CDR1 is DFQATT and CDR2 SNEGSKA (reference sequence). Germline trimming cut 7 bases from V and 1 base from J; bases unmatched to any gene: 5. CDR3 protein: CSVFSGSSYNEQFF. The DNA of the CDR3 is TGCAGTGTTTTTAGCGGGAGTTCCTACAATGAGCAGTTCTTC.

As regards this clonotype: This may be a read error, as it is one base from a much larger clone. V is TRBV29-1 and J is TRBJ2-5; a possible D gene is TRBD1 (6 bases). The V end lost 8 bases, the J end lost 5 bases, and 15 bases lay between the germline ends. Germline V lookup: CDR1 SQVTM, CDR2 ANQGSEA. The CDR3 covers 12 residues. CDR3 in DNA: TGCAGCTCCGGGGAGCAGGGGGAGACCCAGTACTTC. Its protein product is CSSGEQGETQYF.